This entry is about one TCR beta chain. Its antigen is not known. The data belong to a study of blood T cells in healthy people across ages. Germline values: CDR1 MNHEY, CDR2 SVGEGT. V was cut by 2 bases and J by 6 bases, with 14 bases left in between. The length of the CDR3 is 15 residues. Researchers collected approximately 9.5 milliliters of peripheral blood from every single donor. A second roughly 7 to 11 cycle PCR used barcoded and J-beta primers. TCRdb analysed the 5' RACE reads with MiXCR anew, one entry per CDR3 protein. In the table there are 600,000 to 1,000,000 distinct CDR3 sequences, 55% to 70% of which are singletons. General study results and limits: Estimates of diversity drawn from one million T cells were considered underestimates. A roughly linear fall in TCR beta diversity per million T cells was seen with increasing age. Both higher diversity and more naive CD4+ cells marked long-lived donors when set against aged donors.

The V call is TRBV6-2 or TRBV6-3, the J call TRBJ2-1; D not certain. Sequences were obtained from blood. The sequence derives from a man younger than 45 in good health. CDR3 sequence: CASSYGWEGSNEQFF. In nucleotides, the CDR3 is TGTGCCAGCAGTTACGGGTGGGAAGGTAGCAATGAGCAGTTCTTC.